Each of the 25 T cell receptor beta chains below was sequenced from the same sample in a study of Graves' ophthalmopathy and Graves' hyperthyroidism. Beta-chain TCR CDR3 regions were amplified from RNA transcripts. RT-PCR with HTBI primers came first, then second-round multiplex PCR. One entry per CDR3 protein, called by TCRdb with MiXCR from the multiplex PCR reads. The table shows 200,000 to 250,000 distinct CDR3 sequences, with 20% to 25% occurring only once. Sequencing input: peripheral blood. These receptors originate from a woman aged 45 to 65 with Graves' ophthalmopathy.

Many counts were recorded for this clonotype. The chain couples TRBV12-3 or TRBV12-4 to TRBJ2-3; 12 nucleotides agree with TRBD2. The CDR3 contains 16 residues. V trimming: 1 base; J trimming: 4 bases; junction bases outside the gene matches: 3. DNA of the CDR3: TGTGCCAGCAGTTTAGGACTAGCGGGAGTGGCAGATACGCAGTATTTT. Translated: CASSLGLAGVADTQYF.

This clonotype was seen ten or more times. The chain couples TRBV30 to TRBJ2-5; possible D gene TRBD1, 6 bases. This CDR3 region has 14 residues. Per germline, CDR1 GTSNPN and CDR2 SVGIG (reference sequence). V dropped 6 bases and J dropped 4 bases, with 18 bases sitting between them. CDR3 sequence: CACSRGPAAETQYF. The CDR3 DNA is TGTGCCTGCTCCAGGGGCCCAGCCGCAGAGACCCAGTACTTC.

This clonotype was seen a few times. The J gene is TRBJ2-5, the V gene TRBV6-2 or TRBV6-3; D is undetermined. With 2 bases removed from V and 5 bases from J, the gap between germline ends came to 12 bases. Per the germline V gene, CDR1 is MNHEY and CDR2 is SVGEGT. The length of the CDR3 is 14 residues. The chain's CDR3 is CASSYPDTLETQYF. The DNA of the CDR3 is TGTGCCAGCAGTTACCCCGACACCCTGGAGACCCAGTACTTC.

Turning to this clonotype: A much larger clone lies a single base off, so this may be a read error. The chain couples TRBV7-9 to TRBJ2-7; TRBD2 is a possible D gene (6 bases). Germline lookup yields CDR1 SEHNR and CDR2 FQNEAQ (reference sequence). The CDR3 sequence is 13 residues long. With 6 bases removed from V and 6 bases from J, the gap between germline ends came to 15 bases. In DNA, the CDR3 is TGTGCCAGCAGGTCGACCACGGGGGTCGAGCAGTACTTC. Amino acid sequence: CASRSTTGVEQYF.

This clonotype was counted ten times or more. The chain joins TRBV4-1 to TRBJ1-1; D not resolved. Trimming removed 4 bases at V and 1 base at J, with 10 bases between. The germline V gene encodes CDR1 MGHRA and CDR2 YSYEKL. The CDR3 consists of 14 residues. CDR3 DNA: TGCGCCAGCAGCCGAGCAGACGGGAACACTGAAGCTTTCTTT. Its protein product is CASSRADGNTEAFF.

As to this clonotype: A junction end diverges from the germline sequence, so it may reflect a read error. The V and J genes are TRBV6-1 and TRBJ1-2; unclear D gene. The CDR3 loop spans 14 amino acids. Per the germline V gene, CDR1 is MNHNS and CDR2 is SASEGT. The CDR3 bases are TGTGCCAGCAGTGAAAAAGCTCCGGGATATGGCTACATCTTC. Its protein is CASSEKAPGYGYIF.

This clonotype was observed at least ten times. As the CDR3 is not closed by the conserved phenylalanine or tryptophan, this likely results from a read error. The gene calls are TRBV10-3 and TRBJ2-7; 8 bases fit TRBD2. Unmatched junction bases numbered 8, after V lost 3 bases and J lost 4 bases. CDR1 ENHRY and CDR2 SYGVKD come from the germline V gene. The CDR3 totals 15 residues. The CDR3 DNA reads TGTGCCATCAGTGACAGTTTTAGCGGGAAATACGAGCAGTACCTC. The encoded protein is CAISDSFSGKYEQYL.

This clonotype was recorded many times. The chain combines TRBV29-1 with TRBJ2-7; 7 bases line up with TRBD1. Germline CDR1 reads SQVTM; CDR2 reads ANQGSEA. This CDR3 is 13 amino acids long. V lost 6 bases, J lost 1 base, and 6 bases stayed unmatched. CDR3 bases: TGCAGCGTAGGAACAGGGGAATCCTACGAGCAGTACTTC. Residues: CSVGTGESYEQYF.

This clonotype has a count of ten or more. J is TRBJ2-5 and V is TRBV6-2 or TRBV6-3; 10 nucleotides agree with TRBD2. Per the germline V gene, CDR1 is MNHEY and CDR2 is SVGEGT. The CDR3 consists of 15 residues. V gave up 6 bases and J gave up 7 bases; unmatched junction bases: 11. The CDR3 here is CASRHPSGRYVTQYF. In DNA, the CDR3 is TGTGCCAGCAGGCATCCTAGCGGGAGATATGTGACCCAGTACTTC.

This clonotype has at least ten counts. J is TRBJ2-7 and V is TRBV29-1; 11 bases fit TRBD1. V lost 3 bases, J lost 4 bases, and 2 bases stayed unmatched. The CDR3 covers 13 residues. In germline, CDR1 is SQVTM, CDR2 ANQGSEA. DNA of the CDR3: TGCAGCGTTGAGGGGACAGGGGGATACGAGCAGTACTTC. As protein: CSVEGTGGYEQYF.

This clonotype was observed a handful of times. Since a much larger clone is just one base distant, this may be a read error. The J gene is TRBJ2-4, the V gene TRBV20-1; TRBD2 matches 9 bases. V gave up 2 bases and J gave up 8 bases; unmatched junction bases: 13. The CDR3 extends over 16 amino acids. The germline CDR1 and CDR2 sequences are DFQATT and SNEGSKA (reference sequence). CDR3 residues: CSARSLGASGTDIQYF. Written as DNA, the CDR3 is TGCAGTGCTAGATCCTTAGGGGCTAGCGGGACGGACATTCAGTACTTC.

The table lists this clonotype with many counts. The V gene is TRBV11-2, the J gene TRBJ1-1; D gene unclear. Germline values: CDR1 SGHAT, CDR2 FQNNGV. CDR3 length: 15 amino acids. V lost 3 bases to trimming and J lost 1 base, with 12 bases between them. CDR3 DNA sequence: TGTGCCAGCAGCTTGGGGTGGGGAGGGAACACTGAAGCTTTCTTT. Translation gives CASSLGWGGNTEAFF. Supplemented by reference TRBV11-2 and TRBJ1-1, the full variable domain reads EAGVAQSPRYKIIEKRQSVAFWCNPISGHATLYWYQQILGQGPKLLIQFQNNGVVDDSQLPKDRFSAERLKGVDSTLKIQPAKLEDSAVYLCASSLGWGGNTEAFFGQGTRLTVV.

This clonotype was detected ten times or more. The chain is built from TRBV7-2 and TRBJ1-5; unclear D gene. V lost 4 bases to trimming and J lost 2 bases, with 6 bases between them. Germline assignment: CDR1 SGHTA and CDR2 FQGNSA. The CDR3 loop spans 13 amino acids. This CDR3 is CASSWSGNQPQHF. For the CDR3, the DNA is TGTGCCAGCAGCTGGTCAGGCAATCAGCCCCAGCATTTT. The full variable domain, rest sourced from reference TRBV7-2 and TRBJ1-5, is GAGVSQSPSNKVTEKGKDVELRCDPISGHTALYWYRQSLGQGLEFLIYFQGNSAPDKSGLPSDRFSAERTGGSVSTLTIQRTQQEDSAVYLCASSWSGNQPQHFGDGTRLSIL.

This clonotype was detected ten times or more. J is TRBJ1-5 and V is TRBV2; D is possibly TRBD1 (5 bases). Germline CDR1 reads SNHLY; CDR2 reads FYNNEI. V gave up 6 bases and J gave up 9 bases, with 18 bases separating them. The CDR3 is 14 amino acids. The CDR3 sequence is CASRRGQGEGPQHF. Here the CDR3 DNA reads TGTGCCAGCAGACGGGGTCAAGGGGAAGGGCCCCAGCATTTT.

In this sample, this clonotype turned up many times. The V and J genes are TRBV19 and TRBJ2-5, with a tentative D call TRBD2 (5 bases). In germline, CDR1 is LNHDA, CDR2 SQIVND (reference sequence). The CDR3 sequence is 14 residues long. Trimming stripped 2 bases from V and 4 bases from J, with 11 bases between. CDR3 DNA sequence: TGTGCCAGTAGTATAAGCGGTGCGGGAGAGACCCAGTACTTC. Translating gives CASSISGAGETQYF.

This clonotype showed up many times. This chain links TRBV6-2 or TRBV6-3 with TRBJ1-5; 7 bases align to TRBD1. The J segment lost 1 base and the V segment lost 6 bases, leaving 3 bases of the junction unmatched. Germline values: CDR1 MNHEY, CDR2 SVGEGT. The CDR3 extends over 14 amino acids. In DNA, the CDR3 is TGTGCCAGCAGCCCGGGACAGAGCAATCAGCCCCAGCATTTT. Amino acid sequence: CASSPGQSNQPQHF.

The sample holds many counts of this clonotype. This chain joins TRBV12-3 or TRBV12-4 and TRBJ2-7, with D perhaps given as TRBD1 or TRBD2 (7 bases each). The CDR3 extends over 13 amino acids. The ends were cut back, 6 bases at V and 2 bases at J, with 11 bases in the middle. The chain's CDR3 is CASSQGGPYEQYF. CDR3 nucleotide sequence: TGTGCCAGCAGCCAGGGGGGGCCCTACGAGCAGTACTTC.

This clonotype came up many times. The chain couples TRBV28 to TRBJ2-7; TRBD2 agrees at 8 bases. The germline gives CDR1 MDHEN, CDR2 SYDVKM. The CDR3 contains 16 residues. The V and J ends lost 5 bases and 0 bases, in that order; junction bases with no gene match: 9. Here the CDR3 DNA reads TGTGCCAGCAGTCCCGCCGGGGGGGCTAGCTCCTACGAGCAGTACTTC. Amino acids: CASSPAGGASSYEQYF. Full variable domain (outside the CDR3, taken from reference TRBV28 and TRBJ2-7): DVKVTQSSRYLVKRTGEKVFLECVQDMDHENMFWYRQDPGLGLRLIYFSYDVKMKEKGDIPEGYSVSREKKERFSLILESASTNQTSMYLCASSPAGGASSYEQYFGPGTRLTVT.

This clonotype was recorded many times. The chain combines TRBV7-3 with TRBJ1-2; TRBD1 is a possible D gene (5 bases). The CDR3 is 14 residues long. Per the germline V gene, CDR1 is SGHTA and CDR2 is FQGTGA. The ends were cut back, 4 bases at V and 2 bases at J, with 11 bases in the middle. The CDR3 protein is CASSSKGPNYGYTF. The CDR3 bases are TGTGCCAGCAGCTCGAAGGGACCAAACTATGGCTACACCTTC.

This clonotype came up many times. The rearrangement uses TRBV12-3 or TRBV12-4 and TRBJ2-7; D might be TRBD1 (6 bases). This CDR3 region has 12 residues. V lost 3 bases, J lost 4 bases, and 7 bases lay in between. The CDR3 sequence: CASSFQGYEQYF. The CDR3 bases are TGTGCCAGCAGTTTCCAGGGGTACGAGCAGTACTTC.

The sample holds one count of this clonotype. The chain recombines TRBV19 with TRBJ1-1; D is uncertain. The CDR3 has 12 residues. V lost 7 bases to trimming and J lost 7 bases, with 13 bases between them. The germline CDR1 and CDR2 sequences are LNHDA and SQIVND (reference sequence). The CDR3: CASMRVGGEAFF. The CDR3 DNA is TGTGCCAGTATGAGGGTTGGAGGTGAAGCTTTCTTT.

This clonotype was found many times. The chain uses TRBV27 and TRBJ2-7, with TRBD1 as a possible D gene (6 bases). The CDR3 runs 15 residues. From germline, CDR1 is MNHEY and CDR2 SMNVEV (reference sequence). Trimming removed 0 bases at V and 5 bases at J, with 14 bases between. DNA of the CDR3: TGTGCCAGCAGTTTATCGACCGCAGGGGAGAACGAGCAGTACTTC. Translation gives CASSLSTAGENEQYF.

V and J are TRBV12-3 or TRBV12-4 and TRBJ2-5; no clear D gene. With 3 bases removed from V and 7 bases from J, the gap between germline ends came to 18 bases. The CDR3 covers 15 residues. The CDR3 spells CASSLILDRPGTQYF. Here the CDR3 DNA reads TGTGCCAGCAGTTTGATCCTTGACCGTCCCGGGACCCAGTACTTC.

This clonotype was seen many times. The chain employs TRBV27 and TRBJ1-2; 8 bases map to TRBD1. The CDR3 runs 12 residues. CDR1 is MNHEY, CDR2 SMNVEV, per germline (reference sequence). V gave up 7 bases and J gave up 7 bases; unmatched junction bases: 5. CDR3 nucleotide sequence: TGTGCCAGCAAAGGACAGGGCGGTGGCTACACCTTC. It codes for CASKGQGGGYTF.

Ten or more counts support this clonotype. The rearrangement links TRBV5-1 to TRBJ2-6; no clear D. From germline, CDR1 is SGHRS and CDR2 YFSETQ. This CDR3 is 14 amino acids long. Trimming shortened V by 4 bases and J by 2 bases, and 7 bases separated the two germline ends. In DNA form, the CDR3 reads TGCGCCAGCAGCCAGGTAGCTGGGGCCAACGTCCTGACTTTC. This encodes CASSQVAGANVLTF.